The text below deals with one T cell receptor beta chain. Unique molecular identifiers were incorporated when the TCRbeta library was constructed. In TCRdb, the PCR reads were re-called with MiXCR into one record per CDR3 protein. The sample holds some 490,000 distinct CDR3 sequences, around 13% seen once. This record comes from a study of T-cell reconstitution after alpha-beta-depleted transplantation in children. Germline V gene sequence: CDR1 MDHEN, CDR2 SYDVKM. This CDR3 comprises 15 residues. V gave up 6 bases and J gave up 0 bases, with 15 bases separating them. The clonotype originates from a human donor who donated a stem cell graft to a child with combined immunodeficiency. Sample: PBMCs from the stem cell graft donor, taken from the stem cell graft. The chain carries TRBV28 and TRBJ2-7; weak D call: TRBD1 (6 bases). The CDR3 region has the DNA TGTGCCAGCAGACCGGACAGCGAGAGCTCCTACGAGCAGTACTTC. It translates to CASRPDSESSYEQYF.